The TCR beta chain under discussion was sequenced for a study of shared clonotypes between healthy human individuals. General study results and limits: Incomplete sequencing of sorted subsets was indicated by rarefaction despite large depth.

The germline V gene encodes CDR1 SGHRS and CDR2 YFSETQ. The CDR3 loop spans 15 amino acids. The ends lost 4 bases at V and 1 base at J; junction bases unmatched: 5. Turning to this clone: Its specificity is not known. In the same sample, other DNA sequences code for this CDR3.

Repertoires were generated with immunoSEQ multiplex PCR, while TCRdb's copy carries only in-frame clones and drops some. The data contain some 650,000 clones, more than 95% of them singletons. Sequencing was done on a sample of naive CD4+ T cells sorted from blood. Specified subset: CD45RA+ positively selected. This chain links TRBV5-1 with TRBJ2-3; TRBD1 aligns across 8 bases. The sequence derives from a woman between 25 and 40 years old in good health. CDR3 sequence reads: CASSLETGGTDTQYF. CDR3 in DNA: TGCGCCAGCAGCCTCGAGACAGGGGGCACAGATACGCAGTATTTT.